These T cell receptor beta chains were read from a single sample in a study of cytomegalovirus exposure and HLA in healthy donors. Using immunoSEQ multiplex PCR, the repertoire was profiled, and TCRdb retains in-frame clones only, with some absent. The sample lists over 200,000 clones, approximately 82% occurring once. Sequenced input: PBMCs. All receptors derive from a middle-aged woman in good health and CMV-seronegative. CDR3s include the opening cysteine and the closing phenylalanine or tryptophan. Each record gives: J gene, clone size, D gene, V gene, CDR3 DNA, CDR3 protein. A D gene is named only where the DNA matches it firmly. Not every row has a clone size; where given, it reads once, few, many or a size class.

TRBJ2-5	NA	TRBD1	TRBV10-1	TGCGCCAGCAGTGATTCCGGGACAGGGGGCGCAGAGACCCAGTACTTC	CASSDSGTGGAETQYF
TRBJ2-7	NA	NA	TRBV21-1	TGTGCCAGCAGCCCCCGGACAGGCTCCTACGAGCAGTACTTC	CASSPRTGSYEQYF
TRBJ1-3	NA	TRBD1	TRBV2	TGTGCCAGCAGTGAACGGTTGGGAGGGACAGGACGAAACACCATATATTTT	CASSERLGGTGRNTIYF
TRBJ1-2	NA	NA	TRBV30	TGTGCCCGGTCGGGGGGAAACTATGGCTACACCTTC	CARSGGNYGYTF
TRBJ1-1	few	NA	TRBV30	TGTGCCTGGAAAGGTGAGGACACTGAAGCTTTCTTT	CAWKGEDTEAFF
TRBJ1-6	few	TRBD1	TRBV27	TGTGCCAGCAGTTTAAAGGGGACAGGAATTTCACCCCTCCACTTT	CASSLKGTGISPLHF
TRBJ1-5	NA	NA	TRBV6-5	TGTGCCAGCAGTTACACCGGGGCCGGGAGGCCCCAGCATTTT	CASSYTGAGRPQHF
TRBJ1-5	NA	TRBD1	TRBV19	TGTGCCAGTAGACCCGAACGGGGACAGGGTTCCAGGCAGCCCCAGCATTTT	CASRPERGQGSRQPQHF
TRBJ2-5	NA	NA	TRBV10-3	TGTGCCATCAGCGGGACTGAAGAAGAGACCCAGTACTTC	CAISGTEEETQYF
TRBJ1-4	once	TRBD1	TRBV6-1	TGTGCCAGCAGGGAAACGGGACAGGGTAATGAAAAACTGTTTTTT	CASRETGQGNEKLFF
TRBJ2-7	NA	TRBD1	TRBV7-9	TGTGCCAGCATCCTGGGACAGGGGCCTTACGAGCAGTACTTC	CASILGQGPYEQYF
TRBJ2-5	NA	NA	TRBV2	TGTGCCAGCAGTGAAGTGGGCAGCGAGACCCAGTACTTC	CASSEVGSETQYF
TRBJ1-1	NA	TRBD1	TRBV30	TGTGCCTGGACCCTAGGGGGCGCGTGGACTGAAGCTTTCTTT	CAWTLGGAWTEAFF
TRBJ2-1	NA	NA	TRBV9	TGTGCCAGCAGCGTGGCTGGGGCCCTACTCTACAATGAGCAGTTCTTC	CASSVAGALLYNEQFF
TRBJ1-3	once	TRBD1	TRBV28	TGTGCCAGCAGTACACCCGCCACAGGGGAAGGTGGAAACACCATATATTTT	CASSTPATGEGGNTIYF
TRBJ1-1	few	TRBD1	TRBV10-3	TGTGCCATCAGTCCGCAGGGGGTGGACACTGAAGCTTTCTTT	CAISPQGVDTEAFF
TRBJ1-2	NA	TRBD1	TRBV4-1	TGCGCCAGCAGCCGAACAGGGGGCGAGATTGGCTACACCTTC	CASSRTGGEIGYTF
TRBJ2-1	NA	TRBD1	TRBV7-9	TGTGCCAGCAGCGCACCGGGACAGGGGCTTTACAATGAGCAGTTCTTC	CASSAPGQGLYNEQFF
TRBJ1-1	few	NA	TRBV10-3	TGTGCCATCACCAAGGAGGCGAACACTGAAGCTTTCTTT	CAITKEANTEAFF
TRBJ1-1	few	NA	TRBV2	TGTGCCGTAACAGGGAAGGGGAACACTGAAGCTTTCTTT	CAVTGKGNTEAFF
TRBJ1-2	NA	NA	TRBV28	TGTGCCAGCACCCTGGGGGGTATAGGGAACTATGGCTACACCTTC	CASTLGGIGNYGYTF
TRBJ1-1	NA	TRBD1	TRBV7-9	TGTGCCAGCAGCCCACCTCAGGGGGCTGGGACTGAAGCTTTCTTT	CASSPPQGAGTEAFF
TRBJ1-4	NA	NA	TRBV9	TGTGCCAGCAGCGTAGAGTGGGAGCATGAAAAACTGTTTTTT	CASSVEWEHEKLFF
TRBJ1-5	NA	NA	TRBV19	TGTGCCAGTGGGGAGGGAAATCAGCCCCAGCATTTT	CASGEGNQPQHF
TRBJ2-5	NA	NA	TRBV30	TGTGCCTGGAGTCGCGAGGAAGAGACCCAGTACTTC	CAWSREEETQYF
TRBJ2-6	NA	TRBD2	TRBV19	TGTGCCAGTAGTATGCTAGCGGGGGCCGTAAGCTCTGGGGCCAACGTCCTGACTTTC	CASSMLAGAVSSGANVLTF
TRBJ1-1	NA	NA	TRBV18	TGTGCCAGCTCATCACCTAGGGGTAACACTGAAGCTTTCTTT	CASSSPRGNTEAFF
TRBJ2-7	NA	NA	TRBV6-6	TGTGCCAGCAGTTACTCGCCCGGAGAGCGAGGCTACGAGCAGTACTTC	CASSYSPGERGYEQYF
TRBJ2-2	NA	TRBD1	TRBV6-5	TGTGCCAGCAAGACAGGGTCTGCCGGGGAGCTGTTTTTT	CASKTGSAGELFF
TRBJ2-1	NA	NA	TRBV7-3	TGTGCCAGCAGCCGCGATAGCGGACCCTACAATGAGCAGTTCTTC	CASSRDSGPYNEQFF
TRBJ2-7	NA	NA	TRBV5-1	TGCGCCAGCAGCGTAGGGGTCCAGGGGTACGAGCAGTACTTC	CASSVGVQGYEQYF
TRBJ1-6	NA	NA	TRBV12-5	TGTGCTAGTGCTAACCGAGGTGAGCCCCTCCACTTT	CASANRGEPLHF
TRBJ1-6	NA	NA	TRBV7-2	TGTGCCAGCAGCCTCCGGGGGAATTCACCCCTCCACTTT	CASSLRGNSPLHF
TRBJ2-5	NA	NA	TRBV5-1	TGCGCCAGCAGCGGGCTTGACAGCCTCCAAGAGACCCAGTACTTC	CASSGLDSLQETQYF
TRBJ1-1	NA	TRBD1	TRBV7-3	TGTGCCAGCAGCCGGCTAGGGGGCTCGAACACTGAAGCTTTCTTT	CASSRLGGSNTEAFF
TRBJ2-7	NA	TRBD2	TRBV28	TGTGCCAGCAGTATCAGAGCGGGGGGGCCCATAGACGAGCAGTACTTC	CASSIRAGGPIDEQYF
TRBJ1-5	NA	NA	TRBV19	TGTGCCAGTAGCACAGGGCTCAATCAGCCCCAGCATTTT	CASSTGLNQPQHF
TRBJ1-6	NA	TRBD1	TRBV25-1	TGTGCCAGCAGTGCGACAGGGCTAGATAATTCACCCCTCCACTTT	CASSATGLDNSPLHF
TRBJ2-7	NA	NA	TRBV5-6	TGTGCCAGCAGCGAGGGACTCGACAGCTCCTACGAGCAGTACTTC	CASSEGLDSSYEQYF
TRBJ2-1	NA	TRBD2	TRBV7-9	TGTGCCAGCAGCTGGGGAGCGGGGGGCCACAATGAGCAGTTCTTC	CASSWGAGGHNEQFF
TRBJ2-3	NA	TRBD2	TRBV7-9	TGTGCCAGCAGCTTAGCGGGTCGGGGGGGCGAAGATACGCAGTATTTT	CASSLAGRGGEDTQYF
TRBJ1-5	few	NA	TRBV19	TGTGCCAGTAGTTACGACTATAGCAATCAGCCCCAGCATTTT	CASSYDYSNQPQHF
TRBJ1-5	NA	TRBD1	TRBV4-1	TGCGCCAGCAGCCCAGATCCGACAGGGCCTCAGCCCCAGCATTTT	CASSPDPTGPQPQHF
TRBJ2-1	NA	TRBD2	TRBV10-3	TGTGCCATCAGTTCAGCGGGGGTACCTCATGAGCAGTTCTTC	CAISSAGVPHEQFF
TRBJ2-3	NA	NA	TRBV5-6	TGTGCCAGCAGCTTTGAGGGGGGGTCTGGAGATACGCAGTATTTT	CASSFEGGSGDTQYF
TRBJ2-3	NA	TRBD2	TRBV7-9	TGTGCCAGCAGCGGACTAGCGGGGGGAACGACAGATACGCAGTATTTT	CASSGLAGGTTDTQYF
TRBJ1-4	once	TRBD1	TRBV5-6	TGTGCCAGCAGCGGCGCAGGGGGCGCGGGTAAAAAACTGTTTTTT	CASSGAGGAGKKLFF
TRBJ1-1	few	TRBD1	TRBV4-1	TGCGCCAGCAGCCAAGAACAGGGGCCGCCAAACACTGAAGCTTTCTTT	CASSQEQGPPNTEAFF
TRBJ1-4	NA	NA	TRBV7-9	TGTGCCAGCAGCTTAGGTCAAACTAATGAAAAACTGTTTTTT	CASSLGQTNEKLFF
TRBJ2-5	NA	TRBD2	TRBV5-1	TGCGCCAGCAGCTTGGCCTCTAGCGGGGGGCAAGAGACCCAGTACTTC	CASSLASSGGQETQYF
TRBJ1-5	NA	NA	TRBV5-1	TGCGCCAGCAGCCCCGGACCGCCCCGGGAGGGCAATCAGCCCCAGCATTTT	CASSPGPPREGNQPQHF
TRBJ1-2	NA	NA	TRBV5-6	TGTGCCAGCAGCTTGCTCCGGGACAAAAGCAGGAGCTACACCTTC	CASSLLRDKSRSYTF
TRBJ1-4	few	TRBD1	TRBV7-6	TGTGCCAGCAGCTCCGGGACAGGGAATGAAAAACTGTTTTTT	CASSSGTGNEKLFF
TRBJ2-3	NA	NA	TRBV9	TGTGCCAGCAGCGCCCCCCCAATAGATACGCAGTATTTT	CASSAPPIDTQYF
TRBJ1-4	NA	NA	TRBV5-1	TGCGCCAGCAGCTTGGGACAGAGGACTAATGAAAAACTGTTTTTT	CASSLGQRTNEKLFF